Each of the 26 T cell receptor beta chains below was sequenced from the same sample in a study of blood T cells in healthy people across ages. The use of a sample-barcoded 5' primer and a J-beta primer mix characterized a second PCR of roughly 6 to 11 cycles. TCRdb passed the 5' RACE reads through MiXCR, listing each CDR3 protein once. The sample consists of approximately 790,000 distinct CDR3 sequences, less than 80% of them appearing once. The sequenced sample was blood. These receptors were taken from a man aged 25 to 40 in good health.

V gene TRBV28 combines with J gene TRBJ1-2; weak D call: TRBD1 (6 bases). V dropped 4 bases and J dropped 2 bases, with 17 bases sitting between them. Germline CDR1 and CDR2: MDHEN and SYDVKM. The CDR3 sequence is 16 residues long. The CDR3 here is CASSYALQQGNYGYTF. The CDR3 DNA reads TGTGCCAGCAGTTATGCCCTACAACAGGGAAACTATGGCTACACCTTC.

Here the CDR3 reads CASSERTLGQGVSPLHF. In nucleotides, the CDR3 is TGCGCCAGCAGCGAAAGGACGCTGGGACAGGGAGTTTCACCCCTCCACTTT. The gene calls are TRBV4-3 and TRBJ1-6, with TRBD1 identical over 9 bases. Germline trimming cut 5 bases from V and 9 bases from J; bases unmatched to any gene: 14. The CDR3 spans 17 residues. Germline V gene data show CDR1 as LGHNA and CDR2 as YSLEER.

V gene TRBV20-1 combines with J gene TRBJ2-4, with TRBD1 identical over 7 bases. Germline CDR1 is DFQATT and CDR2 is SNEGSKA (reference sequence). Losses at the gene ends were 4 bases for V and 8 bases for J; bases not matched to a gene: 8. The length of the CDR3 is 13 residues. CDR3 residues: CSAKTGSRDIQYF. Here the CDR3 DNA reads TGCAGTGCTAAGACAGGGTCCCGCGACATTCAGTACTTC.

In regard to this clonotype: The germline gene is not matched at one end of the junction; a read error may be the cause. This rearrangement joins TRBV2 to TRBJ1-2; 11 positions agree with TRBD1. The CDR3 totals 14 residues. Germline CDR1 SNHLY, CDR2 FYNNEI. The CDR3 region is CASYGTGGGYGCTF. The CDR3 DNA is TGTGCCAGCTACGGGACAGGGGGTGGCTATGGCTGCACCTTC.

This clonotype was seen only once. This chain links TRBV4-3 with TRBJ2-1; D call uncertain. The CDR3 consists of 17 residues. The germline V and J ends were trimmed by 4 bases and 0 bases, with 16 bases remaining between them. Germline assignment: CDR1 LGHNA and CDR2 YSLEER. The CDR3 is CASSRLPDRSSYNEQFF. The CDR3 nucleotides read TGCGCCAGCAGCCGACTCCCGGACCGCAGCTCCTACAATGAGCAGTTCTTC.

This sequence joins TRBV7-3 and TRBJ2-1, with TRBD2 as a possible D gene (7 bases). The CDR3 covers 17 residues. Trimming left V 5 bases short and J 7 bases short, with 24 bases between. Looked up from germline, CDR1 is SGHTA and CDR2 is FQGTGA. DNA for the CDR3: TGTGCCAGCAGCAAAGGGGGGAGCGGGGTGCGGCAGAATGAGCAGTTCTTC. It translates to CASSKGGSGVRQNEQFF.

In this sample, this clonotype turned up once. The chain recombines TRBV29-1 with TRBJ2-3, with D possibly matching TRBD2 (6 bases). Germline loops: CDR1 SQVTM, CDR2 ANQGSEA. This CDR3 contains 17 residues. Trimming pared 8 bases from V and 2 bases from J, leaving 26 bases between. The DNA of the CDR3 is TGCAGCCCAGGATCCTTGGGACTTTCCCAACTCACAGATACGCAGTATTTT. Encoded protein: CSPGSLGLSQLTDTQYF.

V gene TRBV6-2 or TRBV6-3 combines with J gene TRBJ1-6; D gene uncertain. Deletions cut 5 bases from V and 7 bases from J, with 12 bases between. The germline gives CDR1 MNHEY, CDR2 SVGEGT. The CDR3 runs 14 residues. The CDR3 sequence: CASSGEEVNSPLHF. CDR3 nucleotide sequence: TGTGCCAGCAGTGGGGAGGAAGTGAATTCACCCCTCCACTTT.

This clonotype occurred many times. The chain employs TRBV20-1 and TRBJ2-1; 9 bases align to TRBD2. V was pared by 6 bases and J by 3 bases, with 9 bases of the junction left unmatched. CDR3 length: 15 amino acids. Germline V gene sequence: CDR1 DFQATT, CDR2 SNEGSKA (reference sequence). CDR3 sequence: CSAADSSGVYNEQFF. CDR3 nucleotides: TGCAGTGCCGCCGACTCTAGCGGGGTCTACAATGAGCAGTTCTTC.

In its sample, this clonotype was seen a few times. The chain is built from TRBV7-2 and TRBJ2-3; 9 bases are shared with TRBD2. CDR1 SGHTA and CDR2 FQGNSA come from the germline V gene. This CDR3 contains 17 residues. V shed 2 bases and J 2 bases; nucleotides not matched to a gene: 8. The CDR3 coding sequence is TGTGCCAGCAGCTTAAGCGGCGGGGGGGCCCCCACAGATACGCAGTATTTT. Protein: CASSLSGGGAPTDTQYF.

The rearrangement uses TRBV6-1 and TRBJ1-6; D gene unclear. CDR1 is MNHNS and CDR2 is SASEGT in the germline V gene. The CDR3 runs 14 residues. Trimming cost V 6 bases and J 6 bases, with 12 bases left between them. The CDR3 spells CASRLDLGNSPLHF. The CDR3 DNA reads TGTGCCAGCAGACTGGATCTGGGTAATTCACCCCTCCACTTT.

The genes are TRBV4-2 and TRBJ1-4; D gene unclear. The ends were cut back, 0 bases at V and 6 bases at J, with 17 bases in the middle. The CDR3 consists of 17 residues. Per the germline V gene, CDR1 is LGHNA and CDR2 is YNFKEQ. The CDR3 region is CASSQDKGREIHEKLFF. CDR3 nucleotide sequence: TGTGCCAGCAGCCAAGATAAGGGCCGCGAAATCCATGAAAAACTGTTTTTT.

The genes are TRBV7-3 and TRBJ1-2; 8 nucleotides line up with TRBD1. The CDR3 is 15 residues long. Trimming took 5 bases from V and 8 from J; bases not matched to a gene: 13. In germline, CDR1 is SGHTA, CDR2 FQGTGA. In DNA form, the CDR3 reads TGTGCCAGCAGCCCCTCGGGACAGGCCTTATCGGGCTACACCTTC. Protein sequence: CASSPSGQALSGYTF.

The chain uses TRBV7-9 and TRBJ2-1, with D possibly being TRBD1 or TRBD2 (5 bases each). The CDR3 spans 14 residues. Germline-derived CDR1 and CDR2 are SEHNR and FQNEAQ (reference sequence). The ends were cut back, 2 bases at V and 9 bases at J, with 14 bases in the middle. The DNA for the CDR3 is TGTGCCAGCAGCTTAATGGGGGAGCCGAGTGAGCAGTTCTTC. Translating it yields CASSLMGEPSEQFF.

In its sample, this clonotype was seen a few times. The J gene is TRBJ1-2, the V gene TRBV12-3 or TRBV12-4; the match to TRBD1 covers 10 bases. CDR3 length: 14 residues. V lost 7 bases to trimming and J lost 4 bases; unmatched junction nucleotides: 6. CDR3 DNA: TGTGCCAGCACCCGGGACAGGGGACTCTATGGCTACACCTTC. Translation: CASTRDRGLYGYTF.

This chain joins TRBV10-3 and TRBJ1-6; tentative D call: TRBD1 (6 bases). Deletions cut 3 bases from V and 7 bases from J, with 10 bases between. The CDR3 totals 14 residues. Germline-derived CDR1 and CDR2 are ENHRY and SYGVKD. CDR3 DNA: TGTGCCATCAGTGACCCCCAGGGGAATTCACCCCTCCACTTT. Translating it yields CAISDPQGNSPLHF.

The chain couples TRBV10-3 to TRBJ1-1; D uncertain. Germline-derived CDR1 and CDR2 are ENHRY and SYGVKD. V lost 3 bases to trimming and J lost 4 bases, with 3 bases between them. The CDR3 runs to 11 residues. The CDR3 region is CAISDATEAFF. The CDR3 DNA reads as TGTGCCATCAGTGATGCCACTGAAGCTTTCTTT.

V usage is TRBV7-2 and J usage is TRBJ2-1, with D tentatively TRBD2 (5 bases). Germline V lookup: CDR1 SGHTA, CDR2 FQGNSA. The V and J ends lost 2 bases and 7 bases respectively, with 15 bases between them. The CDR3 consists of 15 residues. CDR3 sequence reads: CASSLTRQVTNEQFF. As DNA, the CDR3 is TGTGCCAGCAGCTTAACTAGACAAGTTACGAATGAGCAGTTCTTC.

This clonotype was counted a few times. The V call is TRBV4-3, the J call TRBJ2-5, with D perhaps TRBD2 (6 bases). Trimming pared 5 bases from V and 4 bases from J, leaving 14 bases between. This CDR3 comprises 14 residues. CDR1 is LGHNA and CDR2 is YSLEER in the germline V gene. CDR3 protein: CASSVGGPAETQYF. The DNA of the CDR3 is TGCGCCAGCAGCGTGGGAGGTCCGGCAGAGACCCAGTACTTC.

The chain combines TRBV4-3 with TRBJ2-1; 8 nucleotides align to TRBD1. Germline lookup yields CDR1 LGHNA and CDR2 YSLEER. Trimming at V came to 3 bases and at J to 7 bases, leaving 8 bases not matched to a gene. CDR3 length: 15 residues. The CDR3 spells CASSQQSHRGNEQFF. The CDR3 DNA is TGCGCCAGCAGCCAGCAGTCCCACAGGGGGAATGAGCAGTTCTTC.

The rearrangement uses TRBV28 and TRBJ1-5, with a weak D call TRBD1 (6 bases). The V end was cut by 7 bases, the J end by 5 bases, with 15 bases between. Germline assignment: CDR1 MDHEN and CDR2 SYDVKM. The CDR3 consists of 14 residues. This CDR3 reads CASTLDRMDQPQHF. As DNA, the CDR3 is TGTGCCAGCACCCTCGACAGGATGGATCAGCCCCAGCATTTT.

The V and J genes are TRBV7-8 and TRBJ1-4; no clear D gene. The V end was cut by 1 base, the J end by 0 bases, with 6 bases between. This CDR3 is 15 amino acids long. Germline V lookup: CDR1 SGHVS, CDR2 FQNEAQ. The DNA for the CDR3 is TGTGCCAGCAGCTTAGATATCACAACTAATGAAAAACTGTTTTTT. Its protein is CASSLDITTNEKLFF. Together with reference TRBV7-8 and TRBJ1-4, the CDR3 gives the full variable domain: GAGVSQSPRYKVAKRGQDVALRCDPISGHVSLFWYQQALGQGPEFLTYFQNEAQLDKSGLPSDRFFAERPEGSVSTLKIQRTQQEDSAVYLCASSLDITTNEKLFFGSGTQLSVL.

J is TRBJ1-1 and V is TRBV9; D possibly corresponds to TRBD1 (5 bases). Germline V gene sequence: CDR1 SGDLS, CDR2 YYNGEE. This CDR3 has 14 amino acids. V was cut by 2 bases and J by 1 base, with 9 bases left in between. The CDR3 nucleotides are TGTGCCAGCAGCGTCGGGACTGAGAACACTGAAGCTTTCTTT. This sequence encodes CASSVGTENTEAFF.

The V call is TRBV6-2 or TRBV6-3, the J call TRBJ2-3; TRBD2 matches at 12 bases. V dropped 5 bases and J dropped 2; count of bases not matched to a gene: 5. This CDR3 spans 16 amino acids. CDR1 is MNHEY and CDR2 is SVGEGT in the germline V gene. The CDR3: CASSRRTSGATDTQYF. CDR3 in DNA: TGTGCCAGCAGTAGAAGGACTAGCGGGGCCACAGATACGCAGTATTTT.

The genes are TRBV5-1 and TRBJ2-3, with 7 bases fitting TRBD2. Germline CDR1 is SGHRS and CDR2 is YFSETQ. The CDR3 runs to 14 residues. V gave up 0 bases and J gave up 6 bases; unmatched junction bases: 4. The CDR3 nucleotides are TGCGCCAGCAGCTTGGGACTAGCAAGGGATACGCAGTATTTT. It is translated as CASSLGLARDTQYF.

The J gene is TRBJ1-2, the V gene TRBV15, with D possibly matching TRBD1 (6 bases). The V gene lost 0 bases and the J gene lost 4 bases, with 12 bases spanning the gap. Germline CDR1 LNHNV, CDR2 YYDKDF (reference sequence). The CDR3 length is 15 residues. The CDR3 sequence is CATSRDPGQLYGYTF. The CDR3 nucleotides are TGTGCCACCAGCAGAGATCCTGGACAGCTCTATGGCTACACCTTC.